This TCR beta chain appears in the sequencing data of a study of CD8 T cells in Susac syndrome. RNA, at about 0.45 to 1 ug, was reverse transcribed with random hexamers. TCRdb re-analysed the immunoSEQ multiplex PCR reads in MiXCR, keeping a single row per CDR3 protein. The data show about 240,000 distinct CDR3 sequences, with 90% to 97% seen just once and approximately 0.1% held by the top ten. V was clipped by 0 bases and J by 2 bases, with 11 bases between them. Germline V gene lookup returns CDR1 GTSNPN and CDR2 SVGIG (reference sequence). This CDR3 has 14 amino acids. The sequenced sample consisted of CD4+ T cells from PBMCs. The chain carries TRBV30 and TRBJ2-7; the D is unclear. This sequence originates from a human donor with Susac syndrome. The CDR3 coding sequence is TGTGCCTGGAGTGTATTGTCGAAGACCTACGAGCAGTACTTC. This codes for CAWSVLSKTYEQYF.